What follows are 10 T cell receptor beta chains derived from one specimen sequenced in a study of regulatory T cells in long-lasting Graves disease (dated by TCRdb to the early 2020s). This specimen's time point label, per the study, means: persistent/refractory GD, antithyroid drugs over 5 years with positive TRAb. For both TCR sequencing and RNA sequencing, RNA was extracted from PBMCs using TRIzol. The library was obtained by multiplex PCR. Sequencer: Illumina HiSeq 4000. iRepertoire HTBI primers and Arm-PCR amplification of CDR3 regions were used to construct TCR beta libraries. TCRdb applied fastp at Q25 and MiXCR to the public reads, then kept only in-frame beta chains. Here each entry gathers all rows of one CDR3 protein and keeps the most common genes and DNA. This sample gives about 430,000 distinct CDR3 sequences in total; over 20% of them show up just once. The ten largest clonotypes hold roughly 13% of the sample.

Source: peripheral blood mononuclear cells (PBMCs), taken when the disease was refractory, from a patient treated with antithyroid drugs. These receptors all stem from a female donor with Graves disease.

This clonotype was detected a few times. With a much larger clone just one base away, this may be a read error. The gene calls are TRBV19 and TRBJ2-5; weak D call: TRBD2 (6 bases). The length of the CDR3 is 11 residues. Germline values: CDR1 LNHDA, CDR2 SQIVND (reference sequence). V lost 9 bases and J 4 bases, leaving 9 bases between the germline ends. In nucleotides, the CDR3 is TGTGCCAGCGGGACTGGAGAGACCCAGTACTTC. It yields the protein CASGTGETQYF.

This clonotype was detected many times. This chain joins TRBV12-3 or TRBV12-4 and TRBJ2-2; no clear D. The CDR3 spans 15 residues. V lost 3 bases to trimming and J lost 5 bases, with 13 bases between them. The CDR3 region is CASSFAVGRTGELFF. As DNA, the CDR3 is TGTGCCAGCAGTTTCGCGGTTGGGCGGACCGGGGAGCTGTTTTTT.

The chain is built from TRBV6-2 or TRBV6-3 and TRBJ2-4; D unresolved. CDR3 length equals 14 residues. V gave up 5 bases and J gave up 5 bases, with 13 bases separating them. In germline, CDR1 is MNHEY, CDR2 SVGEGT. This CDR3 is CASSDVGGQNIQYF. Written as DNA, the CDR3 is TGTGCCAGCAGTGATGTCGGCGGACAAAACATTCAGTACTTC.

This clonotype was found a few times. A much larger clone is a single base away; this may be a read error. This CDR3 is missing its conserved last phenylalanine or tryptophan, likely due to a read error. The V call is TRBV2, the J call TRBJ2-7, with 8 bases matching TRBD2. Trimming took 2 bases from V and 3 from J; bases not matched to a gene: 9. CDR3 length: 16 amino acids. Germline CDR1 SNHLY, CDR2 FYNNEI. This CDR3 is CASSESGRGRGYEQYL. The CDR3 DNA reads TGTGCCAGCAGTGAATCCGGGAGGGGACGAGGCTACGAGCAGTACCTC.

This chain uses TRBV28 with TRBJ1-3; no reliable D call. Per the germline V gene, CDR1 is MDHEN and CDR2 is SYDVKM. The V end was cut by 5 bases, the J end by 1 base, with 15 bases between. CDR3 length: 16 residues. DNA for the CDR3: TGTGCCAGCAGTCTCCCTCGGAGTATATCTGGAAACACCATATATTTT. This gives the protein CASSLPRSISGNTIYF.

This clonotype was seen ten or more times. The chain has TRBV2 and TRBJ2-5; unclear D gene. Germline CDR1 reads SNHLY; CDR2 reads FYNNEI. V shed 3 bases and J shed 6 bases, with 11 bases lying between them. The CDR3 extends over 13 amino acids. The CDR3 nucleotides are TGTGCCAGCAGTGACCGAGACGTGAAGACCCAGTACTTC. This codes for CASSDRDVKTQYF.

Points on this clonotype: Since a much larger clone is just one base distant, this may be a read error. V gene TRBV3-1 combines with J gene TRBJ2-7; 9 bases fit TRBD2. The CDR3 covers 14 residues. In germline, CDR1 is LGHDT, CDR2 YNNKEL (reference sequence). The CDR3 region has the DNA TGTGCCGGCAGCTCCACAGCGGGAGGTGAAGAGCAGTACTTC. Translated: CAGSSTAGGEEQYF.

In its sample, this clonotype was seen many times. The chain uses TRBV3-1 and TRBJ1-6; no reliable D call. With 0 bases removed from V and 10 bases from J, the gap between germline ends came to 13 bases. This CDR3 is built from 15 residues. CDR1 and CDR2 (germline): LGHDT, YNNKEL (reference sequence). DNA of the CDR3: TGTGCCAGCAGCCAAGATTCCGGGCGCAGCTCACCCCTCCACTTT. Translation: CASSQDSGRSSPLHF.

Many counts were recorded for this clonotype. J is TRBJ2-7 and V is TRBV20-1, with unresolved D. Germline-derived CDR1 and CDR2 are DFQATT and SNEGSKA (reference sequence). The length of the CDR3 is 14 residues. V lost 1 base and J 0 bases, leaving 10 bases between the germline ends. The CDR3 sequence: CSARVWDSSYEQYF. In nucleotides, the CDR3 is TGCAGTGCTAGAGTGTGGGATTCCTCCTACGAGCAGTACTTC.

Details on this clonotype: At one boundary the junction diverges from the germline segment, which might be a read error. The V call is TRBV20-1, the J call TRBJ2-1; TRBD1 aligns across 7 bases. The CDR3 is 15 amino acids. Germline CDR1 and CDR2: DFQATT and SNEGSKA (reference sequence). DNA of the CDR3: TGCAGTGCAAGAGAACAGGGGAGAGTTTCCAATGAGCAGTTCTTC. This gives the protein CSAREQGRVSNEQFF.